This T cell receptor (beta chain) was recovered during a study of tumor-infiltrating lymphocytes in primary liver carcinoma (dated 2017 in TCRdb). Looking at the study overall: Of the five patients, three men and two women aged 30 to 69 years, four had hepatocellular carcinoma and one had combined HCC and intrahepatic cholangiocarcinoma. Repertoires from technical replicates were highly reproducible, with mean shared-clone rates roughly 0.87 and correlation coefficients above 0.98. A total of roughly 35 specimens from 5 patients underwent TCRbeta repertoire sequencing, comprising approximately 25 tumor regions, 5 adjacent noncancerous liver tissues and 5 peripheral blood samples. The study combined TCRbeta repertoire sequencing, expression microarrays and whole-exome sequencing across five regions of each liver tumor, with adjacent normal tissue and blood. Agilent mRNA microarray profiling was performed on the approximately 26 tumor region samples to relate TCRbeta repertoire diversity to the local molecular phenotype. The five patients had tumors staged T1-T3 N0M0, with maximum diameters ranging from roughly 4.2 to 11 cm. Each sample produced about 3.5 to 7.5 million productive TCRbeta reads, and read depth showed no significant difference between tissue types. Study-level results and caveats: Because only the TCR beta chain was sequenced and unpaired alpha chains were not captured, true repertoire diversity is likely underestimated. Repertoire overlap was found to be higher between tumor regions (mean roughly 35%) than between tumor-adjacent (around 17%) or tumor-blood (approximately 15%) pairs, consistent with antigen-driven expansion. Comparison of CD4+ and CD8+ T cell repertoires was precluded by the use of bulk unsorted samples. Only roughly 7-24% of top clones appeared in all five regions of a tumor, which suggests that tumor-infiltrating T cells are spatially heterogeneous. The top 250 clones made up a significantly larger repertoire fraction in tumors than in blood (p = 0.039). The study included only four to six patients, and the authors note findings should be validated in a larger study.

The germline V gene provides CDR1 ENHRY and CDR2 SYGVKD. The CDR3, cysteine through phenylalanine, is 12 amino acids long. The entry retains the CDR3 DNA only, 36 bases that are in frame from base 1. This clonotype appeared a single time. No antigen is known for it. At one of its ends the junction is not consistent with the germline gene, which may arise from a read error. TCRbeta-specific cDNA was reverse-transcribed from 500 ng total RNA using a constant-region primer and ProtoScript II reverse transcriptase. Three nested multiplex PCR rounds, following a slightly modified ARM-PCR procedure, were used to build the TCRbeta libraries. Each of the first two PCR rounds ran for approximately 11 cycles using multiplex TRBV1-TRBV30 forward primers together with a Cbeta reverse primer. Sample barcodes and Illumina adapters were attached in a final 25-cycle PCR using Deep VentR polymerase. Before sequencing, amplicons of 200-500 bp were purified from gel using a QIAquick gel extraction kit. TCRbeta amplicons were sequenced on an Illumina HiSeq 2500 with 250-bp paired-end reads. The original methods were these. Trimmomatic v0.33 was used to quality-trim the reads, and FLASH v1.2.11 was used to merge paired reads so that full CDR3 sequences could be recovered. V, D and J germline segments were assigned to the rearranged TCRbeta sequences by MiGEC v1.2.1b. Clonotype statistics and Shannon-Wiener diversity indices were calculated with VDJtools v1.0.0. Except for diversity analysis, only each sample's 250 most abundant clonotypes were used in subsequent analyses to reduce sampling bias. TCRdb handled the public reads itself, with Q25 trimming in fastp and clone calling in MiXCR, and kept productive beta chains. Entries that share a CDR3 protein sequence are merged under the most common genes and DNA. The V and J calls reflect TCRdb's pipeline rather than the authors' work. This sample is represented by approximately 100,000 distinct CDR3 sequences; about 63% of them were singletons. 12% of the sample goes to the ten largest clones.

Without any cell sorting, total RNA and DNA were co-extracted from 20-30 mg of bulk tissue using the AllPrep DNA/RNA mini kit. Four or five patients with histopathologically diagnosed primary liver carcinoma underwent surgical resection in China between late 2015 and March 2016. At the time of sampling, the patients were treatment-naive and had chronic HBV infection. Five spatially separated regions were sampled per tumor: superior, inferior, left-lateral and right-lateral poles, plus the tumor centre. According to histology, viable tumor cells made up more than 75% of every tumor sample. Pieces of fresh tumor and adjacent tissue were cut in half, with one half kept in RNAlater at -80 degrees C and the other half sent for histology.

The chain is assembled from TRBV10-3 and TRBJ1-1; the D gene is possibly TRBD1, with 5 bases matching. The origin of this receptor is a woman aged 55-70 years with primary liver carcinoma and hepatitis B virus infection. The material sequenced was liver tumor tissue from sampling region 2. Interpreted using the paper, the cell subset or site label stands for: tumor region T2, inferior pole. The nucleotides read TGTGCCTTCAGTGAGTGGGGGATTGAAGCCTTCTTT. It is translated as CAFSEWGIEAFF.